This section outlines one T cell receptor beta chain sequence together with its context. The sample belongs to a study of blood T cell repertoires in COVID-19. As originally analysed: Nucleated cell number was recorded as an estimate derived from reference gene primer amplification. Assay: immunoSEQ multiplex PCR; the TCRdb copy retains only in-frame clones and omits some. For V, J and clone size, that table is used; D and trimming come from the DNA. The sample lists roughly 350,000 clones, less than 85% occurring once. Unmatched junction bases numbered 11, after V lost 5 bases and J lost 5 bases. Germline V gives CDR1 SGHTA, CDR2 FQGTGA. This CDR3 has 15 amino acids.

Sequencing was done on a sample of peripheral blood. The source of this sequence is a woman aged 18-30 years with acute or convalescent COVID-19. This chain links TRBV7-3 with TRBJ2-5; TRBD1 matches 7 bases. The CDR3 protein is CASSPGVGGLETQYF. The CDR3 DNA sequence: TGTGCCAGCAGCCCCGGGGTAGGGGGCCTGGAGACCCAGTACTTC.